The source of this T cell receptor beta chain is a study of early T cells in non-severe SARS-CoV-2 infection. General study findings and limits: Anti-spike CD8 responses were favored in VDJdb matching, and private and CD4 specificities were missed.

Each cDNA molecule carried a unique molecular identifier. MiXCR, applied by TCRdb to the 5' RACE reads, yields one record per CDR3 protein. The profile shows 80,000 to 100,000 distinct CDR3 sequences, 10% to 15% of them singletons. The germline V gene has CDR1 SEHNR and CDR2 FQNEAQ (reference sequence). This CDR3 contains 17 residues. J lost 0 bases, V lost 7 bases, and 9 bases had no gene match. About this clonotype itself: Its antigen remains unknown.

The sample comprised whole blood. This clonotype was sampled from an adult who was a healthcare worker with PCR-confirmed SARS-CoV-2 infection or an uninfected control (not recorded which). The chain has TRBV7-9 and TRBJ2-2; 9 bases map to TRBD1. CDR3 sequence reads: CASTLKGTGTNTGELFF. The CDR3 DNA is TGTGCCAGCACCCTCAAGGGGACAGGGACGAACACCGGGGAGCTGTTTTTT.